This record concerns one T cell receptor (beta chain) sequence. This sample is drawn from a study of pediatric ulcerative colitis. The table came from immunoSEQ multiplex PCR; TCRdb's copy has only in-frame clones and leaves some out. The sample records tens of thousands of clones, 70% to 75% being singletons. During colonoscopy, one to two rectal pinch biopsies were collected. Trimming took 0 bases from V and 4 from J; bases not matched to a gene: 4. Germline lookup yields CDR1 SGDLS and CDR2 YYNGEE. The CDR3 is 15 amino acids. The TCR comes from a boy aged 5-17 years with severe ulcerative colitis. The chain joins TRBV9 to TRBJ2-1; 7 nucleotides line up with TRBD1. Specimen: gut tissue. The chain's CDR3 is CASSVGDSPYNEQFF. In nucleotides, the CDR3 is TGTGCCAGCAGCGTAGGGGACAGCCCTTACAATGAGCAGTTCTTC.